These 7 T cell receptor beta chains originate from one sample sequenced in a study of blood T cell repertoires in COVID-19. This table comes from immunoSEQ multiplex PCR, and its TCRdb copy is limited to in-frame clones, with some not included. Altogether over 95,000 clones are present, 84% being singletons, with the ten largest covering roughly 2%. Sequenced material: peripheral blood. Every receptor here comes from a man in his sixties or seventies with active or convalescent COVID-19.

V gene TRBV7-2 combines with J gene TRBJ2-5; 8 bases match TRBD2. CDR1 SGHTA and CDR2 FQGNSA come from the germline V gene. The CDR3 length is 13 residues. Unmatched junction bases numbered 4, after V lost 8 bases and J lost 2 bases. The CDR3 sequence is CASERGQQETQYF. The CDR3 coding sequence is TGTGCCAGCGAGCGGGGGCAACAAGAGACCCAGTACTTC.

The chain links TRBV5-1 to TRBJ2-5, with 10 bases lining up with TRBD2. Germline loops: CDR1 SGHRS, CDR2 YFSETQ. The CDR3 extends over 14 amino acids. The junction had 7 bases not matched to a gene; V was cut back by 6 bases and J by 5 bases. In DNA form, the CDR3 reads TGCGCCAGCACCTATGTGACTAGCGGGGAGACCCAGTACTTC. Translation: CASTYVTSGETQYF.

The chain links TRBV5-1 to TRBJ2-7; no clear D gene. V lost 1 base and J lost 5, with 7 bases in between. The CDR3 totals 12 residues. CDR1 and CDR2 (germline): SGHRS, YFSETQ. The DNA for the CDR3 is TGCGCCAGCAGCTTGTTCCGCGACGAGCAGTACTTC. This codes for CASSLFRDEQYF.

This sequence joins TRBV9 and TRBJ1-3, with a possible D match to TRBD1 (6 bases). Germline V gene sequence: CDR1 SGDLS, CDR2 YYNGEE. This CDR3 contains 16 residues. Trimming cost V 3 bases and J 0 bases, with 13 bases left between them. In DNA form, the CDR3 reads TGTGCCAGCAGCGCCGGACAGATCTTCTCTGGAAACACCATATATTTT. It encodes CASSAGQIFSGNTIYF.

The CDR3 spells CASSLVRAPPNTGELFF. The CDR3 DNA reads TGTGCCAGCAGCTTGGTGCGCGCCCCCCCGAACACCGGGGAGCTGTTTTTT. The chain links TRBV5-4 to TRBJ2-2; D gene ambiguous. V lost 0 bases, J lost 0 bases, and 12 bases lay in between. Germline V lookup: CDR1 SGHNT, CDR2 YYREEE (reference sequence). The CDR3 contains 17 residues.

J is TRBJ1-1 and V is TRBV28, with D uncertain. Germline CDR1 is MDHEN and CDR2 is SYDVKM. CDR3 size: 15 residues. Trimming took off 3 bases at V and 6 bases at J, with 17 bases between the two ends. The CDR3 bases are TGTGCCAGCAGTTTGGTTGCCCTTGGGCACGCTGAAGCTTTCTTT. Protein sequence: CASSLVALGHAEAFF.

This clone was detected once. CDR3 protein: CASSPGTGAYFEAFF. Written as DNA, the CDR3 is TGTGCCAGCAGCCCGGGGACAGGGGCCTATTTTGAAGCTTTCTTT. This chain joins TRBV28 and TRBJ1-1; 10 nucleotides agree with TRBD1. Trimming at V came to 6 bases and at J to 7 bases, leaving 11 bases not matched to a gene. The CDR3 has 15 residues. Germline loops: CDR1 MDHEN, CDR2 SYDVKM.